The clone carrying this T cell receptor beta chain occurred many times. These data are taken from a study of spatial heterogeneity in lung cancer. At the level of the study: Detected sequences consistently included more beta-chain ones than alpha-chain ones.

Time point denoted: sample taken at primary tumor resection. Sequencing covered unsorted whole RNA taken from tumor, nontumor lung or frozen PBMC. The donors were approximately 65 patients with non-small cell lung cancer that was early-stage and untreated. CDR1 is SGHAT and CDR2 is FQNNGV in the germline V gene. V was pared by 1 base and J by 8 bases, with 8 bases between. CDR3 size: 13 residues. TCRdb passed the 5' RACE reads through MiXCR, listing each CDR3 protein once. The sample consists of 26,000 or so distinct CDR3 sequences, roughly 8% of them appearing once. The sequence was obtained from a female donor with early-stage non-small cell lung cancer. This material consisted of PBMCs, taken at surgery. The rearrangement links TRBV11-2 to TRBJ1-4; D is unresolved. The CDR3 nucleotides read TGTGCCAGCAGCTTAGTTAAGGAAGAAAAACTGTTTTTT. Translating gives CASSLVKEEKLFF. Filled out from reference TRBV11-2 and TRBJ1-4, the complete variable domain reads EAGVAQSPRYKIIEKRQSVAFWCNPISGHATLYWYQQILGQGPKLLIQFQNNGVVDDSQLPKDRFSAERLKGVDSTLKIQPAKLEDSAVYLCASSLVKEEKLFFGSGTQLSVL.